Following are 26 T cell receptor beta chains from one sample sequenced in a study of cytomegalovirus exposure and HLA in healthy donors. In the PCR, 60 Vbeta and 13 Jbeta primers were used. Sequenced by immunoSEQ multiplex PCR; TCRdb stores in-frame clones only, minus some. The profile shows 85,000 to 100,000 clones, approximately 64% of them singletons. The specimen sequenced was PBMCs. These receptors came from a man aged 55-75 years in good health and CMV-seronegative.

The chain is built from TRBV9 and TRBJ1-2; D gene uncertain. There are 14 residues in the CDR3. The V end lost 4 bases, the J end lost 3 bases, and 13 bases lay between the germline ends. The germline gives CDR1 SGDLS, CDR2 YYNGEE. In DNA form, the CDR3 reads TGTGCCAGCAGCTTGGACTTTACCCACTATGGCTACACCTTC. This translates into CASSLDFTHYGYTF.

This chain uses TRBV5-1 with TRBJ2-3; unclear D gene. Trimming left V 1 base short and J 4 bases short, with 4 bases between. The CDR3 is 12 residues long. CDR1 SGHRS and CDR2 YFSETQ come from the germline V gene. Written as DNA, the CDR3 is TGCGCCAGCAGCTTGCGAGCAGATACGCAGTATTTT. Its translation is CASSLRADTQYF.

The chain's CDR3 is CSVGFQADQETQYF. For the CDR3, the DNA is TGCAGCGTTGGTTTCCAAGCGGACCAAGAGACCCAGTACTTC. The V gene is TRBV29-1, the J gene TRBJ2-5, with D possibly TRBD2 on 5 matching bases. From germline, CDR1 is SQVTM and CDR2 ANQGSEA. With 4 bases removed from V and 0 bases from J, the gap between germline ends came to 12 bases. The CDR3 spans 14 residues.

This clone was seen only once. The chain has TRBV5-1 and TRBJ2-6, with D possibly matching TRBD1 (5 bases). Germline CDR1 reads SGHRS; CDR2 reads YFSETQ. The CDR3 consists of 14 residues. Trimming removed 4 bases at V and 1 base at J, with 6 bases between. The CDR3 protein is CASSKGSGANVLTF. The CDR3 DNA follows: TGCGCCAGCAGCAAGGGGTCTGGGGCCAACGTCCTGACTTTC.

V gene TRBV11-2 combines with J gene TRBJ1-1; D not certain. V was shortened by 5 bases and J by 2 bases, with 6 bases between the two germline ends. The CDR3 contains 12 residues. Germline V lookup: CDR1 SGHAT, CDR2 FQNNGV. As DNA, the CDR3 is TGTGCCAGCAGCCAATCCAACACTGAAGCTTTCTTT. Encoded protein: CASSQSNTEAFF.

This clone has just one count. The chain has TRBV9 and TRBJ2-2; TRBD2 matches at 8 bases. Germline-derived CDR1 and CDR2 are SGDLS and YYNGEE. There are 16 residues in the CDR3. V trimming: 1 base; J trimming: 5 bases; junction bases outside the gene matches: 7. The CDR3 coding sequence is TGTGCCAGCAGCGTAAGGAGCGGGAGCGGTACCGGGGAGCTGTTTTTT. This sequence encodes CASSVRSGSGTGELFF.

The chain links TRBV15 to TRBJ2-1; 8 positions agree with TRBD2. CDR3 size: 18 residues. Germline CDR1 reads LNHNV; CDR2 reads YYDKDF (reference sequence). V gave up 0 bases and J gave up 0 bases; unmatched junction bases: 7. CDR3 amino acids: CATSRDPGGLGSYNEQFF. In nucleotides, the CDR3 is TGTGCCACCAGCAGAGATCCGGGGGGGCTTGGCTCCTACAATGAGCAGTTCTTC.

The chain employs TRBV5-4 and TRBJ2-1; D is undetermined. CDR3 length: 15 amino acids. V was cut by 4 bases and J by 5 bases, with 16 bases left in between. Germline CDR1 reads SGHNT; CDR2 reads YYREEE (reference sequence). The CDR3 sequence is CASSTAVDFNNEQFF. CDR3 nucleotides: TGTGCCAGCAGCACCGCCGTCGACTTCAACAATGAGCAGTTCTTC.

CDR3 in DNA: TGTGCCATCAGGGAAGGACAGGGAGAAGCTTTCTTT. It specifies CAIREGQGEAFF. The chain links TRBV10-3 to TRBJ1-1; 8 bases fit TRBD1. This CDR3 has 12 residues. CDR1 ENHRY and CDR2 SYGVKD come from the germline V gene. Trimming removed 6 bases from V and 8 bases from J; junction bases left unmatched: 5.

V gene TRBV28 combines with J gene TRBJ1-4; tentative D call: TRBD1 (6 bases). This CDR3 is 17 amino acids long. CDR1 and CDR2 from the germline V gene are MDHEN and SYDVKM. The V gene lost 8 bases and the J gene lost 8 bases, with 27 bases spanning the gap. The CDR3 region has the DNA TGTGCCAGCGAGGGGTCCTTGGGCAGGGGAGGGGAAGAAAAACTGTTTTTT. Encoded protein: CASEGSLGRGGEEKLFF.

V and J are TRBV27 and TRBJ1-5, with 9 bases aligning to TRBD1. The germline gives CDR1 MNHEY, CDR2 SMNVEV (reference sequence). The CDR3 totals 15 residues. V was pared by 6 bases and J by 5 bases, with 8 bases of the junction left unmatched. The DNA of the CDR3 is TGTGCCAGCAGGTCCGGGACAGGGACCGATCAGCCCCAGCATTTT. Translation gives CASRSGTGTDQPQHF.

This clone was observed a single time. This chain joins TRBV9 and TRBJ2-3; weak D call: TRBD2 (6 bases). From germline, CDR1 is SGDLS and CDR2 YYNGEE. The CDR3 is made up of 16 amino acids. The V and J ends lost 0 bases and 0 bases respectively, with 11 bases between them. Written as DNA, the CDR3 is TGTGCCAGCAGCGTAGGGATAGCGGATAGCACAGATACGCAGTATTTT. Its protein product is CASSVGIADSTDTQYF. Full variable domain (remainder filled in from reference TRBV9 and TRBJ2-3): DSGVTQTPKHLITATGQRVTLRCSPRSGDLSVYWYQQSLDQGLQFLIQYYNGEERAKGNILERFSAQQFPDLHSELNLSSLELGDSALYFCASSVGIADSTDTQYFGPGTRLTVL.

V and J are TRBV29-1 and TRBJ1-1, with a possible D match to TRBD1 (5 bases). This CDR3 comprises 13 residues. The V gene lost 4 bases and the J gene lost 0 bases, with 9 bases spanning the gap. Germline loops: CDR1 SQVTM, CDR2 ANQGSEA. CDR3 in amino acids: CSVVDSMNTEAFF. The CDR3 DNA is TGCAGCGTTGTTGACAGTATGAACACTGAAGCTTTCTTT. The complete variable domain, with remaining parts taken from reference TRBV29-1 and TRBJ1-1, reads SAVISQKPSRDICQRGTSLTIQCQVDSQVTMMFWYRQQPGQSLTLIATANQGSEATYESGFVIDKFPISRPNLTFSTLTVSNMSPEDSSIYLCSVVDSMNTEAFFGQGTRLTVV.

The rearrangement uses TRBV25-1 and TRBJ2-5; TRBD2 matches 8 bases. Trimming cost V 2 bases and J 5 bases; bases outside gene matches: 7. The CDR3 length is 15 residues. The germline V gene has CDR1 MGHDK and CDR2 SYGVNS. CDR3 sequence reads: CASSEHGTSPETQYF. The CDR3 nucleotides read TGTGCCAGCAGTGAACACGGGACTAGTCCTGAGACCCAGTACTTC.

The rearrangement joins TRBV5-1 to TRBJ1-3, with 8 positions matching TRBD1. The CDR3 extends over 18 amino acids. Germline V gene data show CDR1 as SGHRS and CDR2 as YFSETQ. After removal of 4 bases from V and 2 bases from J, the junction contained 14 bases not matched to a gene. The CDR3 nucleotides are TGCGCCAGCAGCCCCAGGGGAACAGGGGGTGGCACTGGAAACACCATATATTTT. Translation: CASSPRGTGGGTGNTIYF. Using reference TRBV5-1 and TRBJ1-3 for the parts outside the CDR3, the full variable domain is KAGVTQTPRYLIKTRGQQVTLSCSPISGHRSVSWYQQTPGQGLQFLFEYFSETQRNKGNFPGRFSGRQFSNSRSEMNVSTLELGDSALYLCASSPRGTGGGTGNTIYFGEGSWLTVV.

This clone was counted only a few times. This chain links TRBV7-3 with TRBJ2-1; D gene unclear. The CDR3 sequence is 14 residues long. Trimming stripped 5 bases from V and 9 bases from J, with 17 bases between. In germline, CDR1 is SGHTA, CDR2 FQGTGA. As DNA, the CDR3 is TGTGCCAGCAGCCCGCAAAGTTCCGGTGGTGAGCAGTTCTTC. It specifies CASSPQSSGGEQFF.

This clone was detected a few times. This chain links TRBV28 with TRBJ2-3, with TRBD2 identical over 11 bases. CDR1 MDHEN and CDR2 SYDVKM come from the germline V gene. This CDR3 is built from 18 residues. V trimming: 5 bases; J trimming: 6 bases; junction bases outside the gene matches: 16. The CDR3 nucleotides read TGTGCCAGCAGTCGTTCCAACCTAGCGGGAGGCTCCGCCGATACGCAGTATTTT. This translates into CASSRSNLAGGSADTQYF.

The chain couples TRBV7-2 to TRBJ1-5; D may be TRBD1 (6 bases). The CDR3 loop spans 12 amino acids. V lost 4 bases to trimming and J lost 6 bases, with 7 bases between them. Germline-derived CDR1 and CDR2 are SGHTA and FQGNSA. CDR3 in amino acids: CASSSQGQPQHF. CDR3 in DNA: TGTGCCAGCAGCTCACAGGGTCAGCCCCAGCATTTT.

The rearrangement joins TRBV10-2 to TRBJ1-1; D ambiguous. Germline V gene sequence: CDR1 WSHSY, CDR2 SAAADI. CDR3 size: 12 residues. The V end lost 2 bases, the J end lost 4 bases, and 5 bases lay between the germline ends. CDR3 sequence: CASSERGTEAFF. The CDR3 nucleotides read TGCGCCAGCAGTGAGCGCGGCACTGAAGCTTTCTTT.

Ten or more counts support this clone. The gene calls are TRBV5-4 and TRBJ1-4; 8 nucleotides agree with TRBD1. The CDR3 covers 14 residues. J lost 6 bases, V lost 4 bases, and 5 bases had no gene match. Germline CDR1 and CDR2: SGHNT and YYREEE (reference sequence). DNA of the CDR3: TGTGCCAGCAGCCCCGGACAGGGATATGAAAAACTGTTTTTT. This gives the protein CASSPGQGYEKLFF.

This clone is a singleton in its sample. The chain carries TRBV5-5 and TRBJ1-1, with 12 bases matching TRBD1. The CDR3 runs to 16 residues. CDR1 is SGHKS, CDR2 YYEKEE, per germline (reference sequence). V shed 8 bases and J 0 bases; nucleotides not matched to a gene: 8. The CDR3 sequence is CASRGQGALVNTEAFF. The CDR3 region has the DNA TGTGCCAGTCGGGGACAGGGGGCTCTCGTGAACACTGAAGCTTTCTTT.

Comments on this clone: Other nucleotide sequences from this sample produce the same CDR3. CDR3 sequence: CASSLAASGSYEQYF. Written as DNA, the CDR3 is TGCGCCAGCAGCTTGGCGGCTAGCGGGAGCTACGAGCAGTACTTC. V usage is TRBV5-1 and J usage is TRBJ2-7; 10 bases agree with TRBD2. V was clipped by 0 bases and J by 3 bases; unmatched bases: 3. The CDR3 is made up of 15 amino acids. From germline, CDR1 is SGHRS and CDR2 YFSETQ.

This clone was counted only a few times. V is TRBV5-1 and J is TRBJ2-7, with D unresolved. The V and J ends lost 2 bases and 1 base respectively, with 4 bases between them. The CDR3 is made up of 12 amino acids. Germline V gives CDR1 SGHRS, CDR2 YFSETQ. The CDR3 region is CASSFSSYEQYF. The DNA for the CDR3 is TGCGCCAGCAGCTTTTCTTCCTACGAGCAGTACTTC.

The chain is built from TRBV6-5 and TRBJ2-5; possible D gene TRBD1, 8 bases. The J call may be mistaken, given a closer DNA end match to TRBJ2-7. Germline assignment: CDR1 MNHEY and CDR2 SVGAGI. The CDR3 sequence is 14 residues long. As DNA, the CDR3 is TGTGCCAGCAGTGATTACAGGGGGGGCTACGAGCAGTACTTC. It yields the protein CASSDYRGGYEQYF.

The chain uses TRBV5-4 and TRBJ1-6; possible D gene TRBD1, 5 bases. The CDR3 sequence is 15 residues long. V lost 0 bases to trimming and J lost 13 bases, with 17 bases between them. The germline V gene encodes CDR1 SGHNT and CDR2 YYREEE (reference sequence). In nucleotides, the CDR3 is TGTGCCAGCAGCTTGGGGAGGCAGGGCGGGATGCCCCTCCACTTT. It yields the protein CASSLGRQGGMPLHF.

This chain uses TRBV18 with TRBJ2-5; 14 bases fit TRBD2. Unmatched junction bases numbered 6, after V lost 7 bases and J lost 2 bases. From germline, CDR1 is KGHSH and CDR2 LQKENI. The CDR3 consists of 16 residues. CDR3 loop: CASYRLAGGPQETQYF. CDR3 in DNA: TGTGCCAGCTATCGACTAGCGGGGGGGCCACAAGAGACCCAGTACTTC.